The sequence of this T cell receptor (beta chain) was determined in a study of blood T cell repertoires in COVID-19. About the research overall: The United States, Italy and Spain supplied acute and convalescent COVID-19 samples. From T cells, B-cell-depleted T cells, or PBMCs came the material, which was cDNA or gDNA.

CDR3 length equals 18 residues. Germline V gene data show CDR1 as SGHAT and CDR2 as FQNNGV. J gave up 4 bases and V 2 bases, and 13 bases lay outside the gene matches. In the authors' workflow: Nucleated cell number was recorded as an estimate derived from reference gene primer amplification. The protocol was immunoSEQ multiplex PCR, while the TCRdb copy is restricted to in-frame clones and leaves out a portion. Clone size and V and J calls were adopted from that table, with D and trimming inferred from the DNA. The sample contains about 46,000 clones, about 86% of which appear only once. The sequence was collected from an elderly man with active COVID-19. Specimen: peripheral blood. The V call is TRBV11-2, the J call TRBJ2-1; 8 nucleotides align to TRBD2. Written as DNA, the CDR3 is TGTGCCAGCAGCTTAAAAACTCAGTGGAGCGGGGGATACAATGAGCAGTTCTTC. Translating gives CASSLKTQWSGGYNEQFF.